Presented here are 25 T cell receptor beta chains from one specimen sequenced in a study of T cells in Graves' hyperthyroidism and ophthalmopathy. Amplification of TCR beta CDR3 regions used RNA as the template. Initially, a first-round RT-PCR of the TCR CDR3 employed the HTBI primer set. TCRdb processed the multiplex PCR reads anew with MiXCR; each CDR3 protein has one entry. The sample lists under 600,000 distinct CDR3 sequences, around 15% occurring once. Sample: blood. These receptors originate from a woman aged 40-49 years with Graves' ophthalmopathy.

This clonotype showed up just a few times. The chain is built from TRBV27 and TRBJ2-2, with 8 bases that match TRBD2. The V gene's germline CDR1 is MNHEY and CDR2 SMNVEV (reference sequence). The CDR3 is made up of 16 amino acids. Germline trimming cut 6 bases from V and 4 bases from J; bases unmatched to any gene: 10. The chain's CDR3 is CASSSTGGGGTGELFF. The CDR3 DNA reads TGTGCCAGCAGCTCCACCGGGGGGGGGGGCACCGGGGAGCTGTTTTTT.

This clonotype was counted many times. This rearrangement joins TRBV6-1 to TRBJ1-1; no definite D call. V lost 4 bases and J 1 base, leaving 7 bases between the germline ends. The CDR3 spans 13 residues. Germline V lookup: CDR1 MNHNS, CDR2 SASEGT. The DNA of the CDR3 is TGTGCCAGCAGTGTAAGAGGGAACACTGAAGCTTTCTTT. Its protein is CASSVRGNTEAFF.

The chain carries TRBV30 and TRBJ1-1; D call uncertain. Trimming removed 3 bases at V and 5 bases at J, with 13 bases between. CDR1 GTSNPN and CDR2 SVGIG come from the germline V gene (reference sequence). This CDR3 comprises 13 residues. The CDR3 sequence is CAWSLGFGTEAFF. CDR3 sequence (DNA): TGTGCCTGGAGCCTAGGTTTTGGGACTGAAGCTTTCTTT.

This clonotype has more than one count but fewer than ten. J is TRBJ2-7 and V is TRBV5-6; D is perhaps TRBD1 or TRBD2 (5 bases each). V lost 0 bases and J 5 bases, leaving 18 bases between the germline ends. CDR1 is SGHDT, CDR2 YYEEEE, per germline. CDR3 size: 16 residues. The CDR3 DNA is TGTGCCAGCAGCTTGGGGATGGGTTTCTTGGGGGACGAGCAGTACTTC. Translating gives CASSLGMGFLGDEQYF.

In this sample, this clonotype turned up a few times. CDR3 sequence (DNA): TGTGCCAGCAGCCAAGAGTCTAGCGGGGGGGCCTACAATGAGCAGTTCTTC. It yields the protein CASSQESSGGAYNEQFF. The rearrangement uses TRBV3-1 and TRBJ2-1; 12 bases fit TRBD2. Germline CDR1 and CDR2: LGHDT and YNNKEL (reference sequence). Trimming removed 0 bases from V and 2 bases from J; junction bases left unmatched: 2. This CDR3 spans 17 amino acids.

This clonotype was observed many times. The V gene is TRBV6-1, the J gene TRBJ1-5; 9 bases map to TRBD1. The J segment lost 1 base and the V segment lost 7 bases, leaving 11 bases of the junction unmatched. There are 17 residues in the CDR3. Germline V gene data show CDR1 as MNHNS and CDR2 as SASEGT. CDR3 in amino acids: CASTIGTGQKSNQPQHF. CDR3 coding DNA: TGTGCCAGCACCATCGGGACAGGGCAAAAGAGCAATCAGCCCCAGCATTTT.

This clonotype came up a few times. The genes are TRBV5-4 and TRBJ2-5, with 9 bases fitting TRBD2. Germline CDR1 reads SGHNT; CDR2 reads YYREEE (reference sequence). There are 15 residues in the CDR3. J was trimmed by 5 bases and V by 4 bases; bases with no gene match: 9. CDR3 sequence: CASSLSGRYGETQYF. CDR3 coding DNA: TGTGCCAGCAGCCTAAGCGGGAGGTATGGGGAGACCCAGTACTTC.

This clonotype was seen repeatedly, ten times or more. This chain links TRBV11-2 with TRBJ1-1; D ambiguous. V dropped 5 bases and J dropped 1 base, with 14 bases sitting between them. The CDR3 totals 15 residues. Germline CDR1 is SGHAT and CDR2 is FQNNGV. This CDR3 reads CASSPNGLRNTEAFF. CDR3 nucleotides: TGTGCCAGCAGCCCGAACGGACTGCGGAACACTGAAGCTTTCTTT.

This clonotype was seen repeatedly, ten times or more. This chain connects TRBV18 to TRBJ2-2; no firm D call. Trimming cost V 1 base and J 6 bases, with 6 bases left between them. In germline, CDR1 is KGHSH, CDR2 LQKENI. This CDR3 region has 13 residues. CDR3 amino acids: CASSPQEAGELFF. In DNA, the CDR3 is TGTGCCAGCTCACCACAAGAGGCCGGGGAGCTGTTTTTT. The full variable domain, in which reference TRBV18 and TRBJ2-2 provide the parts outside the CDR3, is NAGVMQNPRHLVRRRGQEARLRCSPMKGHSHVYWYRQLPEEGLKFMVYLQKENIIDESGMPKERFSAEFPKEGPSILRIQQVVRGDSAAYFCASSPQEAGELFFGEGSRLTVL.

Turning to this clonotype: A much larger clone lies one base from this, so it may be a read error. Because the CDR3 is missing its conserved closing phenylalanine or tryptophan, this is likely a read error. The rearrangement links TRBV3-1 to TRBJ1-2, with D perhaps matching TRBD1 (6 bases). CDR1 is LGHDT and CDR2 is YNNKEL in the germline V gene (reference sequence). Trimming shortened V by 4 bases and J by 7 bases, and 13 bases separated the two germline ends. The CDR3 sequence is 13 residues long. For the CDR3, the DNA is TGTGCCAGCAGCCGGGACACCATATTTGGCTACACCCTC. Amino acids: CASSRDTIFGYTL.

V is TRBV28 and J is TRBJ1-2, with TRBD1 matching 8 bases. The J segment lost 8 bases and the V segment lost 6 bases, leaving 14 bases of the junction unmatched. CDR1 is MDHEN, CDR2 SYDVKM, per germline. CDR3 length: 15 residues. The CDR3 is CASRTPLGQGRGYTF. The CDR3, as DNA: TGTGCCAGCAGGACTCCCTTAGGACAGGGTAGGGGCTACACCTTC.

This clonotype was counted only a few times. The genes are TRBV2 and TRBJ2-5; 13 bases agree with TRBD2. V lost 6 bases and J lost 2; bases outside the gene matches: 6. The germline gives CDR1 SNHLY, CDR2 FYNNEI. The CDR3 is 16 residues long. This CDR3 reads CASSPLTSGGQETQYF. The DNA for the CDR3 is TGTGCCAGCAGCCCCCTGACTAGCGGGGGGCAAGAGACCCAGTACTTC.

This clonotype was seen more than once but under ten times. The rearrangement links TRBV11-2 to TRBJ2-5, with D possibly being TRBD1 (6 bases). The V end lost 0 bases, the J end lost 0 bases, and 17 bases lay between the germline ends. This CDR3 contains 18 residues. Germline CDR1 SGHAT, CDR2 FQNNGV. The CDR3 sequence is CASSLDANLQGNQETQYF. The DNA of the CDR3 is TGTGCCAGCAGCTTAGACGCAAATCTTCAGGGGAACCAAGAGACCCAGTACTTC.

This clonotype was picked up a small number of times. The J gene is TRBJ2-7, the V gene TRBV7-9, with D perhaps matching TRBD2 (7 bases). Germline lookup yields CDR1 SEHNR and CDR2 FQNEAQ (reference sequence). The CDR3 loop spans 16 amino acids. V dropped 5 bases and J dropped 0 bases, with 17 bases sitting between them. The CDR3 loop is CASSHASGTHSYEQYF. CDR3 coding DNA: TGTGCCAGCAGCCACGCCAGCGGGACACACTCCTACGAGCAGTACTTC.

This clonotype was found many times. Here the CDR3 reads CARGVTGELFF. The CDR3 DNA is TGTGCCCGGGGGGTAACCGGGGAGCTGTTTTTT. The chain is built from TRBV30 and TRBJ2-2; TRBD2 aligns across 7 bases. CDR3 size: 11 residues. Trimming took 8 bases from V and 5 from J; bases not matched to a gene: 2. Germline V gene data show CDR1 as GTSNPN and CDR2 as SVGIG (reference sequence).

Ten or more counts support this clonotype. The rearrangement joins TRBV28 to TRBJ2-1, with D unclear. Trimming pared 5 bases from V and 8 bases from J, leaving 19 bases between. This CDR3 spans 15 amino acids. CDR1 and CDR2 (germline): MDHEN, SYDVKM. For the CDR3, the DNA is TGTGCCAGCAGTCCAGAAGGCACCCACGGCGATGAGCAGTTCTTC. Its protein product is CASSPEGTHGDEQFF. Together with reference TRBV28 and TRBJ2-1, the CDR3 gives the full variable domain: DVKVTQSSRYLVKRTGEKVFLECVQDMDHENMFWYRQDPGLGLRLIYFSYDVKMKEKGDIPEGYSVSREKKERFSLILESASTNQTSMYLCASSPEGTHGDEQFFGPGTRLTVL.

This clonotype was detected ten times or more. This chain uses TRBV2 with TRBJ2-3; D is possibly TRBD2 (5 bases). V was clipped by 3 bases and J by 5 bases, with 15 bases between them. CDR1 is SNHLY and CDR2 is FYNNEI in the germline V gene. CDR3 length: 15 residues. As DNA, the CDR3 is TGTGCCAGCAGTGAGGTCCTACGGGGTAAAGATACGCAGTATTTT. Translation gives CASSEVLRGKDTQYF.

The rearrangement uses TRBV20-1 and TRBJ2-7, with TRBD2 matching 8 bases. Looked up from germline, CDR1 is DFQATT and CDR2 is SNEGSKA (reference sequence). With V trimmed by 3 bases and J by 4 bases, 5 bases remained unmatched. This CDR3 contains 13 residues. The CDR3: CSARGSGAYEQYF. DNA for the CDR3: TGCAGTGCTAGGGGTAGCGGGGCATACGAGCAGTACTTC.

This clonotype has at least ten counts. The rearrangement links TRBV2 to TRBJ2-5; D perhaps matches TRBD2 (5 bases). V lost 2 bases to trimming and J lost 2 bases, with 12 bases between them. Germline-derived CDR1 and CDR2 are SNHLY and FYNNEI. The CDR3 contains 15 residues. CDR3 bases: TGTGCCAGCAGTGAATCCCGAGGGTTGCAAGAGACCCAGTACTTC. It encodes CASSESRGLQETQYF.

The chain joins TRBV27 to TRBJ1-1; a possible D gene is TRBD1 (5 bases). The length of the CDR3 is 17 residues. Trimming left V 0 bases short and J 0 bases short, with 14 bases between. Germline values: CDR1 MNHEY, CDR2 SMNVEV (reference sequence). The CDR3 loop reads CASSLSPPGRMNTEAFF. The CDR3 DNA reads TGTGCCAGCAGTTTATCGCCTCCGGGACGCATGAACACTGAAGCTTTCTTT.

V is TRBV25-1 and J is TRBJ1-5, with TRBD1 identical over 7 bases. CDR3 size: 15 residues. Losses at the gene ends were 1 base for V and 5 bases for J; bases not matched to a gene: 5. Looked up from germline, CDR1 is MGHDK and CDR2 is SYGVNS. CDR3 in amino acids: CASSESTGWYQPQHF. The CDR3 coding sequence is TGTGCCAGCAGTGAATCGACAGGGTGGTATCAGCCCCAGCATTTT.

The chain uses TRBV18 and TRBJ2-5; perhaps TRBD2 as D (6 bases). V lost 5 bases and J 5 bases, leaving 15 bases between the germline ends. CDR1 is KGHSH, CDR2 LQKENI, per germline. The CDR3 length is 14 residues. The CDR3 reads CASSSTSSFETQYF. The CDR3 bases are TGTGCCAGCTCATCGACTAGTAGTTTCGAGACCCAGTACTTC.

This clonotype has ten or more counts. The CDR3 loop reads CASSLQGYRTEAFF. CDR3 sequence (DNA): TGTGCCAGCAGTTTACAGGGCTATAGGACTGAAGCTTTCTTT. The chain carries TRBV7-6 and TRBJ1-1, with D maybe TRBD1 (6 bases). Germline loops: CDR1 SGHVS, CDR2 FNYEAQ. This CDR3 contains 14 residues. Between the trimmed V and J ends, which lost 6 bases and 5 bases, there was a span of 16 bases.

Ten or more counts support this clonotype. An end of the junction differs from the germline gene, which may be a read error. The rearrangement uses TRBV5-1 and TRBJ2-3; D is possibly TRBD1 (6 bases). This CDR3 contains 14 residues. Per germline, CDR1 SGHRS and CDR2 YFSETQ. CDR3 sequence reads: CASSLQGPTDTQYF. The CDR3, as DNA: TGTGCCAGCAGTTTACAGGGCCCCACAGATACGCAGTATTTT.

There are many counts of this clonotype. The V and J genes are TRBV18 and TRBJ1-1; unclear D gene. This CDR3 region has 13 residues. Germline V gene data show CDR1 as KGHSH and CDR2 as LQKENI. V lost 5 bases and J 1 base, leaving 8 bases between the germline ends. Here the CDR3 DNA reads TGTGCCAGCTCAACAATAGAGAACACTGAAGCTTTCTTT. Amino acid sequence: CASSTIENTEAFF.